One T cell receptor beta chain is described in this entry. Its antigen is not known. The source of the sample is a study of T cell repertoires in cytomegalovirus infection. The V and J ends lost 1 base and 4 bases respectively, with 13 bases between them. This CDR3 spans 15 amino acids. CDR1 is PRHDT, CDR2 FYEKMQ, per germline (reference sequence). TCRdb independently ran MiXCR on the reads; one entry per CDR3 protein. The table has roughly 600,000 distinct CDR3 sequences, 20% to 25% seen once. General observations from the study: HLA-C-restricted TCR beta clonotypes specific for CMV led the ex vivo response.

The sample taken for sequencing was CD8+ T cells from PBMCs. The sequence came from a human donor in good health (CMV status not recorded). Some clones in this sample may be carry-over from other donors' samples. The chain links TRBV13 to TRBJ1-2; a weak D match, TRBD1 (5 bases). CDR3 sequence (DNA): TGTGCCAGCAGCTTAGCCCCTCCAGGGACCTATGGCTACACCTTC. Translated: CASSLAPPGTYGYTF.